This T cell receptor beta chain is drawn from a study of T cell responses to AZD1222 COVID-19 vaccine. Clones were sequenced by immunoSEQ multiplex PCR, and TCRdb holds only the in-frame ones, with some missing. The data contain about 150,000 clones, roughly 90% of them singletons. A note on this clone: Its antigen remains unknown.

Findings and caveats of the study: Repertoire collection took place solely once the T cell response had peaked. Clonal diversity may have been underestimated in mostly white British donors.

Germline V gene data show CDR1 as LGHDT and CDR2 as YNNKEL (reference sequence). The CDR3 covers 15 residues. V lost 4 bases and J lost 5; bases outside the gene matches: 6. This TCR came from an adult in good health. The chain combines TRBV3-1 (or the pseudogene TRBV3-2) with TRBJ2-2; 8 nucleotides agree with TRBD1. This specimen was peripheral blood, taken on day 0 of MenACWY control vaccination. The CDR3, as DNA: TGTGCCAGCAGCCTAGGACAGGGAGGTACCGGGGAGCTGTTTTTT. Translation gives CASSLGQGGTGELFF.